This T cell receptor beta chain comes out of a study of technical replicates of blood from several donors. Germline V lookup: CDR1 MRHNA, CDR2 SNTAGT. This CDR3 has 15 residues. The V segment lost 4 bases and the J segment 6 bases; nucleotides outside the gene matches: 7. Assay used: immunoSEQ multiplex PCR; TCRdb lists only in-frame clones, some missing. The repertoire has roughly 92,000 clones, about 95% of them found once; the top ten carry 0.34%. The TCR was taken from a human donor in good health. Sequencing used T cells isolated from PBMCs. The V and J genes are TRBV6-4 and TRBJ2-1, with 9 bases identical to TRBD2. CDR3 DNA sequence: TGTGCCAGCAGTGCAACGGCGGGAGGGCGCAATGAGCAGTTCTTC. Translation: CASSATAGGRNEQFF.